Described below is a single T cell receptor beta chain sequence and its context. Its cognate antigen is unknown. The CDR3 contains 17 residues. CDR1 and CDR2 from the germline V gene are SGHDT and YYEEEE. The data were obtained in a study of monozygotic twins with inflammatory bowel disease. Study-level points and caveats: IBD patients shared fewer clonotypes with others than healthy twins, especially with disease activity.

Each CDR3 protein gets one entry in TCRdb, which reprocessed the 5' RACE reads and gives no DNA. The sample totals roughly 170,000 distinct CDR3 sequences. What was sequenced was blood. This receptor was taken from a human donor with ulcerative colitis or Crohn's disease, or a healthy co-twin of an affected twin (not recorded which). The V gene is TRBV5-6, the J gene TRBJ2-1; TCRdb calls TRBD1, which cannot be checked without DNA. The CDR3 here is CASSLGTGAYTYNEQFF.